One and the same sample provided the 3 T cell receptor beta chains below, sequenced in a study of shared clonotypes between healthy human individuals. Repertoires were generated with immunoSEQ multiplex PCR, while TCRdb's copy carries only in-frame clones and drops some. The sample has over 2 million clones, about 95% seen once. CD8 cells regarded as naive lacked CD45RO, were positively chosen for CCR7, and omitted terminally differentiated effector memory CD45RA+ cells. Material for sequencing was naive CD8+ T cells sorted from blood. The source is a man between 18 and 35 years old in good health.

The CDR3 loop is CASSKIPYEQYF. The CDR3 bases are TGTGCCAGCAGCAAAATCCCCTACGAGCAGTACTTC. This rearrangement joins TRBV6-1 to TRBJ2-7, with D uncertain. The CDR3 length is 12 residues. Between the trimmed V and J ends, which lost 6 bases and 2 bases, there was a span of 8 bases. The germline V gene encodes CDR1 MNHNS and CDR2 SASEGT.

The chain carries TRBV9 and TRBJ2-7, with 8 positions matching TRBD1. V shed 0 bases and J 1 base; nucleotides not matched to a gene: 3. The germline gives CDR1 SGDLS, CDR2 YYNGEE. There are 15 residues in the CDR3. In DNA, the CDR3 is TGTGCCAGCAGCGTAGGCCGGGACAGGTCCTACGAGCAGTACTTC. This sequence encodes CASSVGRDRSYEQYF.

The J gene is TRBJ1-6, the V gene TRBV27, with TRBD1 matching over 10 bases. V gave up 7 bases and J gave up 4 bases; unmatched junction bases: 4. Germline V gene sequence: CDR1 MNHEY, CDR2 SMNVEV (reference sequence). The CDR3 sequence is 15 residues long. Here the CDR3 DNA reads TGTGCCAGCACTGACAGGGGGCTTTATAATTCACCCCTCCACTTT. As protein: CASTDRGLYNSPLHF.